Listed here is a single T cell receptor beta chain. The antigen is undetermined. TCRdb re-called the 5' RACE reads; every CDR3 protein appears as one record, without DNA. The sample data list around 380,000 distinct CDR3 sequences. This entry belongs to a study of monozygotic twins with inflammatory bowel disease. The study's findings and limits: Relative to healthy twins, IBD patients had fewer clonotypes in common with others, a gap that was especially apparent with disease activity.

The CDR3 length is 15 residues. Germline values: CDR1 GTSNPN, CDR2 SVGIG (reference sequence). Donors gave under 3 ml of blood apiece. This sequence originates from a human donor with ulcerative colitis or Crohn's disease, or a healthy co-twin of an affected twin (not recorded which). The chain couples TRBV30 to TRBJ1-5; TCRdb returns TRBD1, unconfirmable since there is no DNA. The sample taken for sequencing was blood. The CDR3 spells CAWTTGQGSNQPQHF.